One and the same sample provided the 2 T cell receptor beta chains below, sequenced in a study of OX40 agonist ivuxolimab in advanced cancers. Libraries were prepared by immunoSEQ multiplex PCR; TCRdb keeps only in-frame clonotypes and omits some of them. The sample contains some 66,000 clones, around 73% of which appear only once. The sample consisted of CD4+ or CD8+ T cells sorted from blood, taken in a trial of the OX40 agonist ivuxolimab. Every receptor here comes from an adult with an advanced solid tumor such as melanoma, head and neck, liver or kidney cancer.

The chain couples TRBV6-6 to TRBJ2-7; D may be TRBD1 (5 bases). The CDR3 contains 15 residues. V lost 0 bases, J lost 1 base, and 10 bases lay in between. Germline V gene sequence: CDR1 MNHNY, CDR2 SVGAGI (reference sequence). CDR3 protein: CASSYSLGQSYEQYF. The CDR3 DNA sequence: TGTGCCAGCAGTTACTCACTTGGACAATCCTACGAGCAGTACTTC.

The rearrangement links TRBV6-1 to TRBJ1-1; possible D gene TRBD1, 6 bases. Germline V gene lookup returns CDR1 MNHNS and CDR2 SASEGT. The length of the CDR3 is 14 residues. Trimming shortened V by 8 bases and J by 0 bases, and 13 bases separated the two germline ends. In nucleotides, the CDR3 is TGTGCCAGCGGCCGGACAGCAATGAACACTGAAGCTTTCTTT. The encoded protein is CASGRTAMNTEAFF.